Presented here are 7 T cell receptor beta chains from one specimen sequenced in a study of T cell repertoires in cytomegalovirus infection. TCRdb used MiXCR to reprocess the reads, holding one entry per CDR3 protein. Among approximately 990,000 distinct CDR3 sequences, approximately 31% were seen once, and the ten largest hold about an eighth. Antigen specificity for these receptors is unknown. Sequences were derived from cultured CD8+ T cells from PBMCs, sampled from culture after CMV antigen stimulation. Receptor source: a human donor in good health (CMV status not recorded). Some clones in this sample may be carry-over from other donors' samples.

This clonotype has a handful of counts. The J gene is TRBJ1-2, the V gene TRBV12-5; TRBD1 matches 12 bases. The J segment lost 0 bases and the V segment lost 5 bases, leaving 4 bases of the junction unmatched. There are 16 residues in the CDR3. Per the germline V gene, CDR1 is LGHNT and CDR2 is FRNRAP. CDR3 sequence: CASGPGQGASNYGYTF. DNA for the CDR3: TGTGCTAGTGGTCCGGGACAGGGGGCGTCTAACTATGGCTACACCTTC.

In this sample, this clonotype turned up a few times. J is TRBJ2-3 and V is TRBV6-1; no clear D gene. V was pared by 0 bases and J by 8 bases, with 9 bases between. This CDR3 is built from 13 residues. The germline V gene has CDR1 MNHNS and CDR2 SASEGT. DNA of the CDR3: TGTGCCAGCAGTGAAGCCCAAGGCTTTACGCAGTATTTT. As protein: CASSEAQGFTQYF.

This chain uses TRBV2 with TRBJ1-2; tentative D call: TRBD1 (6 bases). With 10 bases removed from V and 3 bases from J, the gap between germline ends came to 21 bases. Germline CDR1 SNHLY, CDR2 FYNNEI. This CDR3 comprises 15 residues. The CDR3 here is CANHIEAGADYGYTF. CDR3 DNA sequence: TGTGCCAACCATATTGAGGCGGGGGCGGACTATGGCTACACCTTC.

The chain recombines TRBV13 with TRBJ1-1; D call uncertain. V lost 3 bases to trimming and J lost 8 bases, with 10 bases between them. Per the germline V gene, CDR1 is PRHDT and CDR2 is FYEKMQ (reference sequence). This CDR3 contains 12 residues. The CDR3 DNA is TGTGCCAGCAGCTTGGGGATAAAAGAAGCTTTCTTT. The encoded protein is CASSLGIKEAFF.

This chain links TRBV2 with TRBJ2-4; D unclear. Looked up from germline, CDR1 is SNHLY and CDR2 is FYNNEI. The V end was cut by 7 bases, the J end by 4 bases, with 8 bases between. This CDR3 region has 12 residues. CDR3: CASNDRKNIQYF. CDR3 bases: TGTGCCAGCAATGATAGAAAAAACATTCAGTACTTC.

The gene calls are TRBV19 and TRBJ2-7; no definite D call. From germline, CDR1 is LNHDA and CDR2 SQIVND (reference sequence). Trimming took 5 bases from V and 0 from J, leaving 8 bases between them. The CDR3 contains 13 residues. CDR3 DNA sequence: TGTGCCAGTAGTCCGGCCCCCTCCTACGAGCAGTACTTC. Amino acids: CASSPAPSYEQYF.

This chain connects TRBV7-6 to TRBJ1-1, with a possible D match to TRBD1 (6 bases). Between the trimmed V and J ends, which lost 6 bases and 10 bases, there was a span of 15 bases. Germline CDR1 SGHVS, CDR2 FNYEAQ. There are 12 residues in the CDR3. In nucleotides, the CDR3 is TGTGCCAGCAGGCCAACAGGGTTGGGAGCTTTCTTT. Its protein product is CASRPTGLGAFF.